These T cell receptor beta chains were read from a single sample in a study of cytomegalovirus exposure and HLA in healthy donors. The protocol was immunoSEQ multiplex PCR, while the TCRdb copy is restricted to in-frame clones and leaves out a portion. Of 150,000 to 160,000 clones in the sample, roughly 85% were seen once. The material sequenced was PBMCs. These receptors all stem from a woman aged 18-29 years in good health and CMV-seronegative. CDR3s include the opening cysteine and the closing phenylalanine or tryptophan. D genes are given only for firm matches. Clone sizes are given selectively: once, few, many, or a class where the clone is expanded.

NA	TRBD1	TRBV2	TRBJ1-5	TGTGCCAGCAGGGAAAAACAGGGGGTATGGGGTCAGCCCCAGCATTTT	CASREKQGVWGQPQHF
NA	NA	TRBV5-8	TRBJ1-4	TGTGCCAGCAGGAAAACAGGGACTAATGAAAAACTGTTTTTT	CASRKTGTNEKLFF
NA	NA	TRBV7-2	TRBJ1-6	TGTGCCAGCAGCTCCAGAGGAGCGGGGAATTCACCCCTCCACTTT	CASSSRGAGNSPLHF
NA	NA	TRBV27	TRBJ1-4	TGTGCCAGCAGTGCTAGGATAGGAGCTAATGAAAAACTGTTTTTT	CASSARIGANEKLFF
NA	TRBD1	TRBV10-3	TRBJ1-2	TGTGCCATCAGTGAGTCGATCTCGGACAGGGGGAATGGCTACACCTTC	CAISESISDRGNGYTF
NA	NA	TRBV21-1	TRBJ2-7	TGTGCCAGCATACCATATTTCAGGATCCACGAGCAGTACTTC	CASIPYFRIHEQYF
NA	NA	TRBV7-2	TRBJ1-2	TGTGCCAGCAGCTTAGTGGCAGGCCATCTTAACTATGGCTACACCTTC	CASSLVAGHLNYGYTF
NA	TRBD1	TRBV4-3	TRBJ2-7	TGCGCCAGCAGCCAAACAGGGGTCTCCTACGAGCAGTACTTC	CASSQTGVSYEQYF
NA	TRBD1	TRBV7-2	TRBJ1-4	TGTGCCAGCAGCCCAGACAGGGTTAGTGAAAAACTGTTTTTT	CASSPDRVSEKLFF
NA	NA	TRBV15	TRBJ2-1	TGTGCCACCAGCAGAGATCCCACAGGGATAAGCGATATGGGTGAGCAGTTCTTC	CATSRDPTGISDMGEQFF
once	NA	TRBV7-2	TRBJ2-3	TGTGCCAGCAGCCTGAGGGGGCGGGGAGTCACTAGCACAGATACGCAGTATTTT	CASSLRGRGVTSTDTQYF
NA	NA	TRBV2	TRBJ1-6	TGTGCCACTTTAGCAGGGAGGGGGTCACCCCTCCACTTT	CATLAGRGSPLHF
NA	NA	TRBV5-6	TRBJ2-1	TGTGCCAGCAGCTGGCAGGGGAATGAGCAGTTCTTC	CASSWQGNEQFF
NA	TRBD1	TRBV6-6	TRBJ1-6	TGTGCCAGCAGTTACTCCATGGGACAGTATTCACCCCTCCACTTT	CASSYSMGQYSPLHF
few	NA	TRBV28	TRBJ2-7	TGTGCCAGCAGTTTAGGGCAGTCCTACGAGCAGTACTTC	CASSLGQSYEQYF
NA	TRBD1	TRBV4-1	TRBJ1-2	TGCGCCAGCAGCCGAGGGACAGGGGACGGCTACACCTTC	CASSRGTGDGYTF
once	TRBD2	TRBV9	TRBJ2-3	TGTGCCAGCAGCGCCTATTTAACTAGCGGAGTCACAGATACGCAGTATTTT	CASSAYLTSGVTDTQYF
NA	TRBD1	TRBV25-1	TRBJ1-2	TGTGCCAGCAGTCCTCGGACAGGGCCAAACTATGGCTACACCTTC	CASSPRTGPNYGYTF
few	TRBD1	TRBV7-9	TRBJ2-7	TGTGCCAGCAGGCGAGGGGACAGCTCCTACGAGCAGTACTTC	CASRRGDSSYEQYF
NA	TRBD1	TRBV29-1	TRBJ1-2	TGCAGCGTTGCCAGGGGGGAAGTCGATGGCTACACCTTC	CSVARGEVDGYTF
NA	NA	TRBV7-6	TRBJ1-4	TGTGCCAGCAGCCCGGGCGGGCTGTTTAATGAAAAACTGTTTTTT	CASSPGGLFNEKLFF
once	TRBD1	TRBV7-2	TRBJ2-7	TGTGCCAGCAGCCGACAGGGTTGGAACTACTACGAGCAGTACTTC	CASSRQGWNYYEQYF
NA	TRBD2	TRBV7-2	TRBJ2-3	TGTGCCAGCAGCTCTAGCGGGAGGGCAGGCACAGATACGCAGTATTTT	CASSSSGRAGTDTQYF
NA	TRBD2	TRBV15	TRBJ2-5	TGTGCCACCAGCACCAAACGGGAGGGCCTAGGAGAGACCCAGTACTTC	CATSTKREGLGETQYF
NA	TRBD2	TRBV6-1	TRBJ2-2	TGTGCCAGCAGCCTGGGACTACCCAACACCGGGGAGCTGTTTTTT	CASSLGLPNTGELFF
NA	NA	TRBV15	TRBJ1-2	TGTGCCACCAGCGGAGGGGGGGGGACCAACTATGGCTACACCTTC	CATSGGGGTNYGYTF
NA	TRBD1	TRBV28	TRBJ2-3	TGTGCCAGCAGGGGGGGACAGGGGGCCACAGATACGCAGTATTTT	CASRGGQGATDTQYF
few	NA	TRBV20-1	TRBJ2-2	TGCAGTGCTAGCGGGACCGGGGAGCTGTTTTTT	CSASGTGELFF
NA	TRBD1	TRBV6-4	TRBJ1-1	TGTGCCAGCAGCCCCCCGGGACAGGGGTGCACTGAAGCTTTCTTT	CASSPPGQGCTEAFF
NA	NA	TRBV29-1	TRBJ2-7	TGCAGCGTTGAAGTAGGTAATAGCGGACCCTCTACGGGGCAGTACTTC	CSVEVGNSGPSTGQYF
NA	TRBD2	TRBV6-1	TRBJ2-1	TGTGCCAGCAGTAGCGGTTTGTTTTCGGGGGGTGAGCAGTTCTTC	CASSSGLFSGGEQFF
NA	NA	TRBV11-2	TRBJ1-2	TGTGCCAGCAGCTCAGGACAGCTTGGACTTTATGGCTACACCTTC	CASSSGQLGLYGYTF
NA	TRBD1	TRBV7-2	TRBJ2-2	TGTGCCAGCAGCCCAAAAGGGACAGGGAAACCCGGGGAGCTGTTTTTT	CASSPKGTGKPGELFF
NA	TRBD2	TRBV7-2	TRBJ2-1	TGTGCCAGCAGCTTAGTGGCTAGCGGGGGGGCCTACAATGAGCAGTTCTTC	CASSLVASGGAYNEQFF
NA	TRBD2	TRBV4-2	TRBJ2-1	TGTGCCAGCAGCCAAGGTCTTGGGGCCTCTAGCGGGGTCTCCTACAATGAGCAGTTCTTC	CASSQGLGASSGVSYNEQFF
NA	TRBD2	TRBV28	TRBJ2-7	TGTGCCAGCAGCTCCCCGGGACTAGCGATACAGCAGTACTTC	CASSSPGLAIQQYF
few	TRBD1	TRBV7-9	TRBJ1-2	TGTGCCAGCAGCGTGACAGGGGGCCCATATGGCTACACCTTC	CASSVTGGPYGYTF
NA	TRBD1	TRBV11-2	TRBJ2-2	TGTGCCAGCAGCCAGGAACAGGGGGCCGGGGAGCTGTTTTTT	CASSQEQGAGELFF
NA	NA	TRBV27	TRBJ2-2	TGTGCCAGCAGTGCCAGGGGTTCAGTGACCGGGGAGCTGTTTTTT	CASSARGSVTGELFF
once	NA	TRBV28	TRBJ2-5	TGTGCCAGCAGTGAGCCGGGACACCCAGGGGAGCAGTACTTC	CASSEPGHPGEQYF
NA	TRBD1	TRBV18	TRBJ2-7	TGTGCCAGCTCACGGAGGGACAGGGGGAATCACTACGAGCAGTACTTC	CASSRRDRGNHYEQYF
NA	TRBD2	TRBV6-5	TRBJ2-7	TGTGCCAGCAGTACATCTAGCGGGGGCTCCTACGAGCAGTACTTC	CASSTSSGGSYEQYF